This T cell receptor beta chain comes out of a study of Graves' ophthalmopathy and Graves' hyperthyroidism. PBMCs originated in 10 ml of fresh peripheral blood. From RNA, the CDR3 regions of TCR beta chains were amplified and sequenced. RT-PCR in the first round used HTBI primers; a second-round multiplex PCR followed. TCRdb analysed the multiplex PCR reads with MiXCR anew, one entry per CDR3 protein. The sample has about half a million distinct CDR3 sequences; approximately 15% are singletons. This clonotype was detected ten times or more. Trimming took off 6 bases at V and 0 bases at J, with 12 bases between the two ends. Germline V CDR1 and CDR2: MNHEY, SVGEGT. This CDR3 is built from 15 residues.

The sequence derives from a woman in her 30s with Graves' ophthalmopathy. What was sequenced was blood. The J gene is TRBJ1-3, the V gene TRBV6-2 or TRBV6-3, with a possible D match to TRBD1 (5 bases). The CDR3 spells CASRDGTVSGNTIYF. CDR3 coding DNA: TGTGCCAGCAGAGATGGGACGGTCTCTGGAAACACCATATATTTT.